This T cell receptor (beta chain) came from a study of blood T cells in healthy people across ages. From germline, CDR1 is SEHNR and CDR2 FQNEAQ (reference sequence). Trimming pared 5 bases from V and 7 bases from J, leaving 20 bases between. This CDR3 has 15 residues. A second PCR of roughly 7 to 11 cycles used a sample-barcoded 5' primer and a J-beta primer mix. TCRdb analysed the 5' RACE reads with MiXCR anew, one entry per CDR3 protein. The sample yields hundreds of thousands of distinct CDR3 sequences, roughly 44% seen once. The genes are TRBV7-9 and TRBJ1-2; perhaps TRBD1 as D (6 bases). This sequence originates from a man aged 55 to 70 in good health. The specimen was blood. CDR3 protein: CASSPGGQTGLGYTF. The CDR3 region has the DNA TGTGCCAGCAGCCCCGGGGGGCAGACCGGACTTGGCTACACCTTC.